This TCR beta chain originates from a study of T cell changes during pregnancy in multiple sclerosis. The germline gives CDR1 GTSNPN, CDR2 SVGIG (reference sequence). The CDR3 contains 14 residues. Trimming took 4 bases from V and 2 from J, leaving 15 bases between them. The method was immunoSEQ multiplex PCR; TCRdb's version includes in-frame clones alone and lacks a portion of them. The sample yields around 110,000 clones, 80% to 95% seen once. Sequencing was performed on peripheral blood, taken in the third trimester of pregnancy. The V and J genes are TRBV30 and TRBJ2-7, with TRBD2 as a possible D gene (5 bases). The TCR sequence derives from a female donor with multiple sclerosis, enrolled in a pregnancy study. This CDR3 is CAWTDPPGTYEQYF. CDR3 bases: TGTGCCTGGACCGACCCGCCGGGAACCTACGAGCAGTACTTC.